This T cell receptor beta chain was sequenced in a study of T-cell reconstitution after alpha-beta-depleted transplantation in children (TCRdb year 2016). About the investigation overall: Using TCR repertoire profiling, the study followed T-cell immune reconstitution in a quantitative way in children after TCRalphabeta/CD19-depleted allogeneic hematopoietic cell transplantation.

This clonotype turned up a few times. It has no known antigen specificity. Per-nucleotide qualities are absent, and no much larger clonotype sits a single base away. The CDR3 measures 16 amino acids from cysteine to phenylalanine. The DNA shown is the 48-base CDR3, in frame from base 1. V is shortened by 2 bases, J by 5 bases, and the region joining them spans 13 bases. Summary of the overall study and its limitations: Hyperexpanded clone frequencies declined over subsequent months; after one year, T-cell counts and TCRbeta diversity were mostly attributed to newly produced T cells. In some patients, the high TCRbeta diversity seen at day 60 was put down to recipient T cells and intrathymic progenitors that had survived conditioning. The apparently early alphabetaT-cell count recovery about two months after transplant was reportedly dependent on only several hundred rapidly expanded clones derived from non-depleted graft cells.

Library construction relied on PCR. TCRdb records Illumina HiSeq 2500 as the sequencer. To normalize quantification of the TCRbeta repertoire, the TCR libraries were built with molecular barcoding that relied on unique molecular identifiers. TCRdb took the public reads, trimmed them with fastp at Q25, ran MiXCR for clone calling and kept in-frame beta chains. One record per CDR3 amino acid sequence lists the most common genes and DNA. This sample comprises around 440,000 distinct CDR3 sequences, 15% to 20% of them detected only once. 25% to 30% of the sample lies in the top ten. Reading the label with the study, this specimen's treatment or condition is: allogeneic hematopoietic cell transplantation with graft depleted of TCRalphabeta T cells and CD19 B cells. Transplant recipients were children who received TCRalphabeta/CD19-depleted allogeneic hematopoietic cell grafts.

The source material was PBMCs, mostly from graft donor cells, sampled 360 days after TCRalphabeta/CD19-depleted stem cell transplant. The V and J genes are TRBV12-3 or TRBV12-4 and TRBJ2-6, with a tentative D gene TRBD2 over 7 matching bases. The origin of this receptor is a boy younger than two who had a stem cell transplant for Wiskott-Aldrich syndrome, so the T cells may come from the graft donor. The DNA sequence is as follows: TGTGCCAGCAGTTTAAGGGGGGGTAAACGGGCCAACGTCCTGACTTTC. Its protein product is CASSLRGGKRANVLTF.